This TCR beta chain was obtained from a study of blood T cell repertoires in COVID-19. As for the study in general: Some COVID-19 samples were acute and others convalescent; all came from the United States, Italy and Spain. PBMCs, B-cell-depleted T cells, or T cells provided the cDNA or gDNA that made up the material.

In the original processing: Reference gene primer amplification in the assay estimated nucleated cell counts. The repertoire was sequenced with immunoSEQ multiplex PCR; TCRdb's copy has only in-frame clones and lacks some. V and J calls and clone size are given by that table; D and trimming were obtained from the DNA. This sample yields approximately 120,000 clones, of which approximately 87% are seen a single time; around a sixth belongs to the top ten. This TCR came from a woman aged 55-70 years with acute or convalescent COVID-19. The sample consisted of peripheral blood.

CDR3 in DNA: TGTGCCAACCGGGACAGCGACACCGGGGAGCTGTTTTTT. It specifies CANRDSDTGELFF. This chain links TRBV28 with TRBJ2-2; 7 bases line up with TRBD1. The V gene end was trimmed by 10 bases and the J gene end by 3 bases; junction bases not matched to a gene: 5. This CDR3 comprises 13 residues. Germline V gives CDR1 MDHEN, CDR2 SYDVKM.